The sequence of this T cell receptor beta chain was determined in a study of cytomegalovirus exposure and HLA in healthy donors. Study-level points and caveats: A classifier reportedly called cytomegalovirus status with high sensitivity and specificity.

PCR involved 60 Vbeta and 13 Jbeta primers. In the study's own analysis: Later, roughly 77 million unique TCR beta chains were counted in an analysis, and roughly 10 million of them were shared. Sequencing used immunoSEQ multiplex PCR; TCRdb keeps in-frame clones, though not all of them. From that table come the V and J calls and clone size; the DNA was used to work out D and trimming. The table has around 110,000 clones, approximately 58% seen once; the top ten hold 2% to 2.5%. This CDR3 has 13 residues. Per germline, CDR1 SNHLY and CDR2 FYNNEI. The V end lost 4 bases, the J end lost 2 bases, and 6 bases lay between the germline ends. For this clone: Its specificity is unknown.

The sequencing sample was made of PBMCs. This rearrangement joins TRBV2 to TRBJ2-1; no reliable D call. The TCR comes from a woman in her 30s in good health and CMV-seronegative. The CDR3 sequence is CASSGLTYNEQFF. CDR3 in DNA: TGTGCCAGCAGTGGACTGACCTACAATGAGCAGTTCTTC.